This TCR beta chain was sequenced for a study of T-cell memory formation after mild COVID-19. With constant-segment primers, 5'RACE yielded cDNA libraries of TCR alpha and TCR beta that carried sample barcodes and UMIs. MiXCR was run by TCRdb on the 5' RACE reads, yielding one entry per CDR3 protein. The top ten clones hold 7% to 9.5% of a sample with about 430,000 distinct CDR3 sequences, 24% of them seen once. Study results and caveats: For contracting clones, CD4+ ones sat mainly in CM and EM, CD8+ in EMRA. Among clones peaking at day 37 in the second wave, SARS-CoV-2 specificity remained unconfirmed.

In regard to this clonotype: Its antigen is unknown.

V shed 3 bases and J shed 6 bases, with 15 bases lying between them. Germline loops: CDR1 MDHEN, CDR2 SYDVKM. The CDR3 runs to 15 residues. This TCR came from an adult woman who had mild COVID-19 (a few samples of this study predate the infection). Cell type and time point are not known. The chain combines TRBV28 with TRBJ1-5, with a weak D call TRBD1 (5 bases). The source material was PBMCs or a T cell subset sorted from them (not recorded which). CDR3 amino acids: CASSFPIQGAQPQHF. In DNA form, the CDR3 reads TGTGCCAGCAGTTTCCCGATTCAGGGTGCTCAGCCCCAGCATTTT.